Below are 9 T cell receptor beta chains sequenced from a single sample in a study of shared clonotypes between healthy human individuals. CD8 cells classed as naive were CD45RO-negative and positively selected for CCR7, excluding terminally differentiated effector memory CD45RA+ cells. Profiling relied on immunoSEQ multiplex PCR, and the TCRdb table lists in-frame clones only, not all of them. The data contain some 2.1 million clones, approximately 92% of them singletons. Sequences were obtained from naive CD8+ T cells from PBMCs. These receptors were obtained from a man in his late teens or twenties in good health. Some clones in this sample may be carry-over from other donors' samples.

This clone is a singleton in its sample. One end of the junction varies from germline; a read error may be responsible. V usage is TRBV29-1 and J usage is TRBJ2-1; D perhaps matches TRBD1 (6 bases). The CDR3 has 10 amino acids. Germline V gene sequence: CDR1 SQVTM, CDR2 ANQGSEA. This CDR3 reads CSVGGQFVIF. CDR3 DNA sequence: TGCAGCGTGGGTGGACAGTTTGTTATCTTC.

CDR3 DNA sequence: TGTGCCAGCAGTTTCACCATCTACGAGCAGTACTTC. Its translation is CASSFTIYEQYF. V gene TRBV28 combines with J gene TRBJ2-7; D is unresolved. Germline V gene lookup returns CDR1 MDHEN and CDR2 SYDVKM. Trimming pared 3 bases from V and 3 bases from J, leaving 6 bases between. The CDR3 covers 12 residues.

The V gene is TRBV27, the J gene TRBJ1-5; a possible D gene is TRBD1 (5 bases). V was cut by 6 bases and J by 7 bases, with 16 bases left in between. CDR3 length: 14 residues. The germline CDR1 and CDR2 sequences are MNHEY and SMNVEV (reference sequence). The CDR3 DNA follows: TGTGCCAGCAGCCAATGGGCAGGGAAACAGCCCCAGCATTTT. Encoded protein: CASSQWAGKQPQHF.

This chain links TRBV4-1 with TRBJ2-7, with D unclear. CDR3 length equals 14 residues. Germline CDR1 and CDR2: MGHRA and YSYEKL. The V end was cut by 4 bases, the J end by 0 bases, with 10 bases between. The CDR3 is CASSPTLGSYEQYF. The CDR3 nucleotides are TGCGCCAGCAGCCCGACGCTCGGCTCCTACGAGCAGTACTTC.

The V call is TRBV10-3, the J call TRBJ2-3; 7 bases are a match to TRBD2. Germline trimming cut 9 bases from V and 8 bases from J; bases unmatched to any gene: 14. Germline V lookup: CDR1 ENHRY, CDR2 SYGVKD. This CDR3 comprises 14 residues. CDR3 DNA: TGTGCCATTAGGGATGCGGGAGTCGTAGCTACGCAGTATTTT. Amino acid sequence: CAIRDAGVVATQYF.

The V and J genes are TRBV11-2 and TRBJ2-7; 11 nucleotides match TRBD1. Trimming removed 1 base from V and 6 bases from J; junction bases left unmatched: 11. Germline V gene sequence: CDR1 SGHAT, CDR2 FQNNGV. CDR3 size: 17 residues. The CDR3 is CASSLVEFRTGGSEQYF. The CDR3 DNA reads as TGTGCCAGCAGCTTAGTAGAGTTCCGGACAGGGGGCTCCGAGCAGTACTTC.

The chain recombines TRBV13 with TRBJ2-3; D ambiguous. The CDR3 is made up of 14 amino acids. The ends were cut back, 5 bases at V and 5 bases at J, with 14 bases in the middle. The germline gives CDR1 PRHDT, CDR2 FYEKMQ (reference sequence). The CDR3 coding sequence is TGTGCCAGCAGCCAGGACCGGGTTATAGATACGCAGTATTTT. It yields the protein CASSQDRVIDTQYF.

The chain employs TRBV7-8 and TRBJ1-2; 8 nucleotides line up with TRBD1. The trim removed 1 base at V and 4 bases at J, leaving 8 bases unmatched. Germline V gene lookup returns CDR1 SGHVS and CDR2 FQNEAQ. The CDR3 extends over 16 amino acids. DNA for the CDR3: TGTGCCAGCAGCTTAGACTTAGGACAGGGCGTCTATGGCTACACCTTC. This gives the protein CASSLDLGQGVYGYTF. The whole variable domain, filled in from reference TRBV7-8 and TRBJ1-2, reads GAGVSQSPRYKVAKRGQDVALRCDPISGHVSLFWYQQALGQGPEFLTYFQNEAQLDKSGLPSDRFFAERPEGSVSTLKIQRTQQEDSAVYLCASSLDLGQGVYGYTFGSGTRLTVV.

The chain joins TRBV27 to TRBJ2-3; TRBD2 agrees at 8 bases. This CDR3 is built from 15 residues. Looked up from germline, CDR1 is MNHEY and CDR2 is SMNVEV (reference sequence). After removal of 3 bases from V and 6 bases from J, the junction contained 8 bases not matched to a gene. CDR3 DNA sequence: TGTGCCAGCAGTTTGCCGGGAGGGGGACGGGATACGCAGTATTTT. Translated, it gives CASSLPGGGRDTQYF.